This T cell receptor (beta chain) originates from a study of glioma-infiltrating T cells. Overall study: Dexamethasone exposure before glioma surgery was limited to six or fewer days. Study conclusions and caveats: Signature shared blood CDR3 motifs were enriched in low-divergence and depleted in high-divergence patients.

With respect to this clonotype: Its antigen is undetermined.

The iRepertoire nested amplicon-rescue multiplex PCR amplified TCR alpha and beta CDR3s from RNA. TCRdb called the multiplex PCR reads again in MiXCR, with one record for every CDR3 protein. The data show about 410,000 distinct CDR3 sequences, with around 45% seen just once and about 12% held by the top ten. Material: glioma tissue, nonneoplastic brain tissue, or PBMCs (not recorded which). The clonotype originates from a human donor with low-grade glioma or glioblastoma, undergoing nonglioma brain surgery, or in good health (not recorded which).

In DNA, the CDR3 is TGTGCCAGCAGCCCACGGCGGGATGGGGCAGATACGCAGTATTTT. Translation gives CASSPRRDGADTQYF. This rearrangement joins TRBV7-2 to TRBJ2-3; D may be TRBD2 (6 bases). Germline V gene sequence: CDR1 SGHTA, CDR2 FQGNSA. The CDR3 is 15 residues long. Trimming took 5 bases from V and 4 from J, leaving 16 bases between them.